Listed below are T cell receptor beta chains from one sample, sequenced in a study of cytomegalovirus exposure and HLA in healthy donors. The method was immunoSEQ multiplex PCR; TCRdb's version includes in-frame clones alone and lacks a portion of them. The sample shows 90,000 or so clones, 65% to 90% of them seen only once. The sequenced sample was PBMCs. These receptor sequences come from a man aged 25-45 years in good health and CMV-seropositive. The conserved cysteine and the conserved F or W are not part of the CDR3 here. Fields, in order: V gene, J gene, clone size, CDR3 protein. A clone size is listed for some rows: how often the clone was seen (once, few, many), or a class if it is expanded.

TRBV7-2,TRBJ2-7,-,ASSFPGTGSYEQY
TRBV7-8,TRBJ1-1,once,ASSFGASLTGFTEAF
TRBV14,TRBJ2-3,-,ASSQHSGISTDTQY
TRBV15,TRBJ2-3,-,ATSSSGRATDTQY
TRBV21-1,TRBJ2-3,-,ASSIPTGRGTDTQY
TRBV25-1,TRBJ1-5,once,ASSGLGQGFNQPQH
TRBV5-1,TRBJ2-2,few,ATWGQENTGELF
TRBV10-1,TRBJ2-5,-,ASSDQLAGGTQY
TRBV6-1,TRBJ2-5,once,ASSLQGAQETQY
TRBV27,TRBJ1-2,few,ASSSIQGQNQFYGYT
TRBV7-2,TRBJ2-1,-,ASSLGGRGPLNNEQF
TRBV18,TRBJ2-5,-,ASSPGQMQETQY
TRBV29-1,TRBJ1-4,-,SAQGTEKLF
TRBV30,TRBJ1-4,-,AWSVYQGPAEKLF
TRBV21-1,TRBJ2-3,-,ASSARLRLAGGTDTQY
TRBV10-3,TRBJ1-1,-,AISDGTKNTEAF
TRBV28,TRBJ2-1,-,ASSRSTSGKDYNEQF
TRBV14,TRBJ2-3,-,ASSQAFFPADTQY